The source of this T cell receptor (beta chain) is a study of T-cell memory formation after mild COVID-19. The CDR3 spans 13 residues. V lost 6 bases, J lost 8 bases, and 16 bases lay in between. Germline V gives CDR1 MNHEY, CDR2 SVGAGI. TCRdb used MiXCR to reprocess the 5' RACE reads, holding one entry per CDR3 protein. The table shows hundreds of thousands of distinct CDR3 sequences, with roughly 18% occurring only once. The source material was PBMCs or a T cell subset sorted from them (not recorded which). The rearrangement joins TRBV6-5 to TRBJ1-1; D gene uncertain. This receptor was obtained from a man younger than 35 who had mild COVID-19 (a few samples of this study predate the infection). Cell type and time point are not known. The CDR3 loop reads CASSRSLGREAFF. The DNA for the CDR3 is TGTGCCAGCAGCCGATCCTTAGGACGAGAAGCTTTCTTT.